This T cell receptor beta chain was recovered during a study of early T cells in non-severe SARS-CoV-2 infection (dated by TCRdb to the early 2020s). Context from the whole study: Because TCR sequencing relied on bulk RNA taken from unsorted whole blood, pairing of alpha and beta chains was not possible.

V is cut by 8 bases and J by 2 bases, and the space between the germline ends is 13 bases. CDR1 DFQATT and CDR2 SNEGSKA are derived from the germline V gene (reference sequence). Measured from the cysteine to the phenylalanine, the CDR3 is 12 residues long. Only CDR3 DNA is held: 36 bases, read in frame from base 1. The study at large found these results: VDJdb matching was skewed toward anti-spike CD8 responses and likely underestimated virus-specific expansions by missing private and CD4 specificities.

Receptors were amplified or captured by 5' RACE. The run used a NextSeq 500. In the TCR library protocol, unique molecular identifiers were attached to individual cDNA molecules to correct for PCR bias and sequencing error. Both TCR alpha and beta chains were sequenced, and tight co-correlation was observed between alpha and beta sequence abundances in each sample. Turning to the authors' computational methods: V gene, J gene and CDR3 annotation of TCR sequences was performed with Decombinator V4. TCRs were defined as expanded if a significant change between any two time points was detected under a Poisson model with p below 0.0001. TCR abundances were normalised to the total number of TCRs sequenced per sample and expressed as counts per million. MAIT TCRs were defined by TRAV1-2 paired with TRAJ12, TRAJ20 or TRAJ33, and iNKT TCRs by TRAV10 paired with TRAJ18. A search of VDJdb, accessed on 1 November 2021, was run for TCRs annotated to CMV, EBV and SARS-CoV-2, with TCRs annotated for multiple antigens excluded. The public reads were quality trimmed at Q25 with fastp and then assembled into clones with MiXCR by TCRdb, keeping productive beta chains. Each CDR3 protein appears once, grouped with its most common genes and DNA. The V and J calls follow TCRdb's processing rather than the paper's. Counted in this sample were around 46,000 distinct CDR3 sequences; roughly 5.5% of them appeared once. The ten largest clones add up to just over 4.5% of the sample.

A case-control design nested within a healthcare worker cohort in London, UK, was used, with weekly nasopharyngeal swab PCR tests and blood sampling performed. Between 23 and 31 March 2020, the week of the UK lockdown, healthcare workers were enrolled and then followed up weekly for as long as 16 weeks. In its sample, this clonotype was seen many times. Its antigen has not been determined. No clone much larger than this one lies a single base away; base qualities are absent. Here the chain combines TRBV20-1 and TRBJ2-7; the D gene is perhaps TRBD1 or TRBD2, as each covers 5 bases. The sequence was collected from an adult who was a healthcare worker with PCR-confirmed SARS-CoV-2 infection or an uninfected control (not recorded which). Sequencing input: whole blood. CDR3 reads: CSPTGPTYEQYF. The DNA sequence reads TGCAGTCCAACGGGACCCACCTACGAGCAGTACTTC.